What follows is one T cell receptor beta chain and its context. This record comes from a study of T cell responses to AZD1222 COVID-19 vaccine. CDR1 and CDR2 from the germline V gene are MRHNA and SNTAGT. V shed 7 bases and J shed 1 base, with 10 bases lying between them. This CDR3 is built from 14 residues. The method was immunoSEQ multiplex PCR; TCRdb's version includes in-frame clones alone and lacks a portion of them. Of 74,000 or so clones detected, roughly 80% appear once; the ten largest clones hold about 20%. The chain links TRBV6-4 to TRBJ2-2; D is possibly TRBD1 (5 bases). Source: peripheral blood, taken on day 0 of AZD1222 vaccination. The clonotype originates from an adult in good health. This CDR3 is CASKYQGNTGELFF. The CDR3 nucleotides are TGTGCCAGCAAGTACCAGGGGAACACCGGGGAGCTGTTTTTT.